One T cell receptor beta chain is described in this entry. Its specificity is unknown. Clones were sequenced by immunoSEQ multiplex PCR, and TCRdb holds only the in-frame ones, with some missing. Among 70,000 to 95,000 clones listed, 85% to 95% were seen once. The record originates from a study of OX40 agonist ivuxolimab in advanced cancers. Background on the study: The patients received ivuxolimab by intravenous route every 2 weeks at 0.01 to 10 mg/kg.

The study's findings and limits: Certain nonresponders likewise exhibited a low normalized T-cell clonal expansion. The 0.1-3.0 mg/kg partial responders had among the lowest clonal expansion.

This receptor was obtained from an adult with an advanced solid tumor such as melanoma, head and neck, liver or kidney cancer. The starting material was CD4+ or CD8+ T cells sorted from blood, obtained in a trial of the OX40 agonist ivuxolimab.

The CDR3 DNA sequence: TGTGCCAGCAGTGAACAACAGGGCGGGCTACTAGCGGGAGTGCACCACTGCTACAATGAGCAGTTCTTC. This codes for CASSEQQGGLLAGVHHCYNEQFF. The chain uses TRBV6-1 and TRBJ2-1, with 11 bases matching TRBD2. From germline, CDR1 is MNHNS and CDR2 SASEGT. The CDR3 is 23 amino acids. Germline trimming cut 2 bases from V and 3 bases from J; bases unmatched to any gene: 24.